This T cell receptor (beta chain) was found in a study of T cell clonotyping in hematopoietic cell transplantation. With 3 bases removed from V and 9 bases from J, the gap between germline ends came to 11 bases. This CDR3 spans 11 amino acids. Germline V gene data show CDR1 as DFQATT and CDR2 as SNEGSKA (reference sequence). General study findings and limits: At the given depth, recipient repertoires were over 97% de novo clonotypes. Without cell sorting, CD4 versus CD8 contributions remain unresolved. Graft donor and pretransplant recipient Inverse Simpson Index values predicted broader posttransplant TCR diversity.

Assay used: immunoSEQ multiplex PCR; TCRdb lists only in-frame clones, some missing. Among some 40,000 clones listed, about 95% were seen once. As concerns this clone: The antigen is undetermined.

The material sequenced was peripheral blood mononuclear cells. This clonotype was obtained from a woman between 45 and 60 years old in good health. Some clones in this sample may be carry-over from other donors' samples. The chain joins TRBV20-1 to TRBJ1-2, with D perhaps matching TRBD1 (5 bases). The CDR3 here is CSASHRWSYTF. The DNA for the CDR3 is TGCAGTGCTAGCCACAGGTGGAGCTACACCTTC.